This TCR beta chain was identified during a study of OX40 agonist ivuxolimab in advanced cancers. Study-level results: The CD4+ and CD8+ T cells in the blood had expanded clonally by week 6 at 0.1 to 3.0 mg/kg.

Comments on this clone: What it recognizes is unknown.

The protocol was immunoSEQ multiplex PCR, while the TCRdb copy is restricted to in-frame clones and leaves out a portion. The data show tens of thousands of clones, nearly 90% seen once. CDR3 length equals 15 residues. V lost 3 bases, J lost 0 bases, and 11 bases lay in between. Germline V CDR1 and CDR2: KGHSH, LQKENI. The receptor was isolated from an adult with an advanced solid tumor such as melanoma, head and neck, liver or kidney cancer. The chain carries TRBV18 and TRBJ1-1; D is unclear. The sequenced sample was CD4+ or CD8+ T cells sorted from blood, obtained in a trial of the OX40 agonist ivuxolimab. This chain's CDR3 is CASSPRKLLNTEAFF. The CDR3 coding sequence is TGTGCCAGCTCACCTCGTAAGCTTCTGAACACTGAAGCTTTCTTT.